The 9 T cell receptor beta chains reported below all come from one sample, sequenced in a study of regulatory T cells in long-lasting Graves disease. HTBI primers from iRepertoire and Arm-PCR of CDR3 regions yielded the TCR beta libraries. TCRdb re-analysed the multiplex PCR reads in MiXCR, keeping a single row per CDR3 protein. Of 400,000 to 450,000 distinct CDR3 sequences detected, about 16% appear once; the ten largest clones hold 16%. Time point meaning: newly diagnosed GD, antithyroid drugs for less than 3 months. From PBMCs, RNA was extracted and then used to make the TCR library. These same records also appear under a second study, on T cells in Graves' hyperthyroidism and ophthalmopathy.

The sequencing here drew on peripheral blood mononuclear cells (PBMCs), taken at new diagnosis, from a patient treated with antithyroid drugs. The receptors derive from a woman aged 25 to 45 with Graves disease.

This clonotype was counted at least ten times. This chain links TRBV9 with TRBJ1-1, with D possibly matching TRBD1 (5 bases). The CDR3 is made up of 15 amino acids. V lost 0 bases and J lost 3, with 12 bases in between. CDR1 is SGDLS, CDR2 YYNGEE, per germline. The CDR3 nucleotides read TGTGCCAGCAGCGTAGCATCCAGGGCTCACACTGAAGCTTTCTTT. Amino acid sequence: CASSVASRAHTEAFF.

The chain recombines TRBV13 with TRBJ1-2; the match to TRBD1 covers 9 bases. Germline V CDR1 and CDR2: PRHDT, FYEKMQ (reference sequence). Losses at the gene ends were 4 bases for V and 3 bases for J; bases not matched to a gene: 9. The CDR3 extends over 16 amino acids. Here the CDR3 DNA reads TGTGCCAGCAGCTCCGGACAGGGGAGACTACACTATGGCTACACCTTC. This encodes CASSSGQGRLHYGYTF. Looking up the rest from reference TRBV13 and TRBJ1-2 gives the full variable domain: AAGVIQSPRHLIKEKRETATLKCYPIPRHDTVYWYQQGPGQDPQFLISFYEKMQSDKGSIPDRFSAQQFSDYHSELNMSSLELGDSALYFCASSSGQGRLHYGYTFGSGTRLTVV.

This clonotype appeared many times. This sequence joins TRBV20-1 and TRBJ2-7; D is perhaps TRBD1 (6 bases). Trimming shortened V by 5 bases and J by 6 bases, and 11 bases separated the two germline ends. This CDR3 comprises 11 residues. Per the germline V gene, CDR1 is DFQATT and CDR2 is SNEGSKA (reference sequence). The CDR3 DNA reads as TGCAGTGCTCCCACGGACAGCGAGCAGTACTTC. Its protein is CSAPTDSEQYF.

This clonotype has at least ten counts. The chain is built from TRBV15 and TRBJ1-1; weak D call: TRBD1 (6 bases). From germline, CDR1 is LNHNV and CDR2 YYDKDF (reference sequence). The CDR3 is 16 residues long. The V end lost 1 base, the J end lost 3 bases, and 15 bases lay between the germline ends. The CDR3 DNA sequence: TGTGCCACCAGCAGAGGTGCCAGGGGAGACGACACTGAAGCTTTCTTT. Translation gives CATSRGARGDDTEAFF.

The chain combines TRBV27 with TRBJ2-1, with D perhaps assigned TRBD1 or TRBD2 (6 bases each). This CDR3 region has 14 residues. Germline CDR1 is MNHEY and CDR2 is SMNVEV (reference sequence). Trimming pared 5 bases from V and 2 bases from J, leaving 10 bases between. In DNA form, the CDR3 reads TGTGCCAGCAGTAGGGGGGAAACCTACAATGAGCAGTTCTTC. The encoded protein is CASSRGETYNEQFF.

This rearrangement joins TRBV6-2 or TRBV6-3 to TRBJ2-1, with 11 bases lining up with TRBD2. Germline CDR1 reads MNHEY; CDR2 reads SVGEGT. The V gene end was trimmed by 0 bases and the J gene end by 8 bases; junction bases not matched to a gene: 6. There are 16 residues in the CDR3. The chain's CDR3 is CASSYSSSGGRYEQFF. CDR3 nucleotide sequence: TGTGCCAGCAGTTACTCCTCTAGCGGGGGGAGGTATGAGCAGTTCTTC.

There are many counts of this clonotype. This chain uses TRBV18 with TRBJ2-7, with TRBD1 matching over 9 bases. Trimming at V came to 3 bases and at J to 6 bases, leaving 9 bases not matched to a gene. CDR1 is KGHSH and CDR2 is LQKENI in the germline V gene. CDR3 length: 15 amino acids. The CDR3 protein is CASSPRDRARSEQYF. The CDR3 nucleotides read TGTGCCAGCTCACCGCGGGACAGGGCTAGGTCCGAGCAGTACTTC.

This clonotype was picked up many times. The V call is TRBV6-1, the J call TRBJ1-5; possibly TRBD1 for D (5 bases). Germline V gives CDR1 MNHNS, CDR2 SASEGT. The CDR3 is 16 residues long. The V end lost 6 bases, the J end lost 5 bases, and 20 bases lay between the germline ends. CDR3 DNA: TGTGCCAGCAGCACCGCTGGCGGGGCGGGGGATCAGCCCCAGCATTTT. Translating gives CASSTAGGAGDQPQHF.

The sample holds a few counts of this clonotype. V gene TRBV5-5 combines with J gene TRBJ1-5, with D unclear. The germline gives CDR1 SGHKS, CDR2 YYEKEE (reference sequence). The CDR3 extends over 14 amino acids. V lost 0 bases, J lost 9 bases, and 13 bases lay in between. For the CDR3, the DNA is TGTGCCAGCAGCTTGGAGGTCAGCTTATTGCCCCAGCATTTT. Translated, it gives CASSLEVSLLPQHF.